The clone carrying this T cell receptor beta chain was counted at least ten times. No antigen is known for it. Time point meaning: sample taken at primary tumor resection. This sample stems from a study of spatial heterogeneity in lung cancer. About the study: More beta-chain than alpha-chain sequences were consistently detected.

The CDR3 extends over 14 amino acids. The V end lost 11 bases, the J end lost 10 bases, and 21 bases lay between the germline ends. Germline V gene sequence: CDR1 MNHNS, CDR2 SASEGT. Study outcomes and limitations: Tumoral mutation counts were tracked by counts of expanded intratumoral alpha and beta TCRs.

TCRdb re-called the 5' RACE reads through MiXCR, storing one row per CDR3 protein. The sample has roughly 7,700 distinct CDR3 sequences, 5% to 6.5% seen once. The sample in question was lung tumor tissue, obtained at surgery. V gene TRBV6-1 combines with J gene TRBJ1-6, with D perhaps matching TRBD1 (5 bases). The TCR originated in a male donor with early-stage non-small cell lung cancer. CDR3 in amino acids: CAWGGEVLRSPLHF. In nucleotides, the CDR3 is TGTGCCTGGGGGGGGGAGGTGCTTCGGTCACCCCTCCACTTT.